The 18 T cell receptor beta chains below come from one sample, sequenced in a study of PD-1 blockade in classical Hodgkin lymphoma. Every single patient, without exception, relapsed after autologous stem cell transplantation, and brentuximab vedotin exposure varied. Assay: immunoSEQ multiplex PCR; the TCRdb copy retains only in-frame clones and omits some. This table has about 58,000 clones, approximately 90% appearing once. Material: peripheral blood mononuclear cells (PBMCs), obtained before the second cycle of nivolumab. Receptors originate from a human donor with classical Hodgkin lymphoma.

The rearrangement uses TRBV4-1 and TRBJ2-7; no clear D gene. The CDR3 totals 15 residues. From germline, CDR1 is MGHRA and CDR2 YSYEKL. Deletions cut 0 bases from V and 3 bases from J, with 12 bases between. The DNA for the CDR3 is TGCGCCAGCAGCCAAGATGCAGGACGGTTCTACGAGCAGTACTTC. It encodes CASSQDAGRFYEQYF.

This clone appeared a single time. This chain uses TRBV5-4 with TRBJ2-3; 11 bases align to TRBD2. Germline lookup yields CDR1 SGHNT and CDR2 YYREEE (reference sequence). CDR3 size: 15 residues. The trim removed 1 base at V and 6 bases at J, leaving 4 bases unmatched. The CDR3 DNA reads TGTGCCAGCAGCTTGTCACTAGCGGGGGTGGATACGCAGTATTTT. This codes for CASSLSLAGVDTQYF.

The DNA for the CDR3 is TGTGCCAGCAGTACTAGCGTGACAGATACGCAGTATTTT. This encodes CASSTSVTDTQYF. The chain has TRBV6-1 and TRBJ2-3, with TRBD2 identical over 7 bases. This CDR3 is 13 amino acids long. V dropped 5 bases and J dropped 3; count of bases not matched to a gene: 2. Germline V lookup: CDR1 MNHNS, CDR2 SASEGT.

This clone was counted a few times. The chain employs TRBV11-1 and TRBJ2-3; a weak D match, TRBD1 (7 bases). The V and J ends lost 5 bases and 4 bases respectively, with 22 bases between them. This CDR3 is 17 amino acids long. Per the germline V gene, CDR1 is SGHAT and CDR2 is FQDESV (reference sequence). CDR3 region: CASSPKGYRRGADTQYF. CDR3 DNA sequence: TGTGCCAGCAGCCCAAAAGGATACCGCAGGGGGGCAGATACGCAGTATTTT.

The chain recombines TRBV6-6 with TRBJ2-4; perhaps TRBD2 as D (6 bases). Germline loops: CDR1 MNHNY, CDR2 SVGAGI (reference sequence). The CDR3 is 16 residues long. Trimming pared 6 bases from V and 5 bases from J, leaving 20 bases between. The CDR3 loop reads CASRGPSAPAENIQYF. The DNA for the CDR3 is TGTGCCAGCAGGGGTCCTAGCGCTCCTGCGGAAAACATTCAGTACTTC.

The rearrangement links TRBV5-5 to TRBJ2-7; maybe TRBD2 (6 bases). CDR1 is SGHKS, CDR2 YYEKEE, per germline (reference sequence). The CDR3 is made up of 14 amino acids. The V end was cut by 2 bases, the J end by 3 bases, with 12 bases between. Here the CDR3 DNA reads TGTGCCAGCAGCTTCCTCGGGGGAGTCTACGAGCAGTACTTC. This gives the protein CASSFLGGVYEQYF.

The chain uses TRBV27 and TRBJ2-1; D might be TRBD2 (5 bases). The CDR3 is 13 amino acids. The V gene lost 0 bases and the J gene lost 12 bases, with 12 bases spanning the gap. In germline, CDR1 is MNHEY, CDR2 SMNVEV (reference sequence). The DNA of the CDR3 is TGTGCCAGCAGTTTATCGGGCGGGCCGGGGCAGTTCTTC. Translation gives CASSLSGGPGQFF.

This chain uses TRBV6-5 with TRBJ2-7; D possibly corresponds to TRBD2 (5 bases). In germline, CDR1 is MNHEY, CDR2 SVGAGI. Trimming removed 6 bases at V and 3 bases at J, with 15 bases between. The CDR3 runs 14 residues. As DNA, the CDR3 is TGTGCCAGCAGCCTTGGAGGCCCCAGCTACGAGCAGTACTTC. Translation: CASSLGGPSYEQYF.

The chain carries TRBV9 and TRBJ2-5; D gene unclear. CDR1 is SGDLS, CDR2 YYNGEE, per germline. Trimming pared 0 bases from V and 5 bases from J, leaving 14 bases between. The CDR3 runs 15 residues. The CDR3: CASSVAQRVHETQYF. CDR3 DNA: TGTGCCAGCAGCGTAGCTCAACGGGTCCACGAGACCCAGTACTTC.

The chain has TRBV4-2 and TRBJ2-1; 9 bases align to TRBD2. The CDR3 runs to 16 residues. The V gene's germline CDR1 is LGHNA and CDR2 YNFKEQ. V lost 3 bases, J lost 9 bases, and 12 bases stayed unmatched. Here the CDR3 DNA reads TGTGCCAGCAGCCACCATCGGGCTAGCGGGACGGTTGAGCAGTTCTTC. Amino acids: CASSHHRASGTVEQFF.

The V call is TRBV7-9, the J call TRBJ1-6; unclear D gene. The V gene lost 4 bases and the J gene lost 1 base, with 11 bases spanning the gap. Germline lookup yields CDR1 SEHNR and CDR2 FQNEAQ (reference sequence). The CDR3 sequence is 16 residues long. The CDR3 is CASSSKHLSYNSPLHF. CDR3 bases: TGTGCCAGCAGCTCCAAACACCTTTCCTATAATTCACCCCTCCACTTT.

The rearrangement uses TRBV7-9 and TRBJ1-3, with D perhaps TRBD1 (5 bases). Germline CDR1 is SEHNR and CDR2 is FQNEAQ (reference sequence). The CDR3 extends over 19 amino acids. Trimming removed 5 bases at V and 0 bases at J, with 23 bases between. In DNA, the CDR3 is TGTGCCAGCAGCCTAGTGGTGTTGGTTGGCAGGGTCTCTGGAAACACCATATATTTT. Translation: CASSLVVLVGRVSGNTIYF.

This clone was picked up a small number of times. The chain carries TRBV7-6 and TRBJ1-1, with D possibly TRBD1 on 6 matching bases. The germline V gene has CDR1 SGHVS and CDR2 FNYEAQ. The CDR3 is made up of 13 amino acids. The V end was cut by 5 bases, the J end by 3 bases, with 10 bases between. CDR3 loop: CASSVQGDTEAFF. CDR3 DNA sequence: TGTGCCAGCAGCGTACAGGGAGACACTGAAGCTTTCTTT. The full variable domain, its missing parts supplied by reference TRBV7-6 and TRBJ1-1, is GAGVSQSPRYKVTKRGQDVALRCDPISGHVSLYWYRQALGQGPEFLTYFNYEAQQDKSGLPNDRFSAERPEGSISTLTIQRTEQRDSAMYRCASSVQGDTEAFFGQGTRLTVV.

The CDR3 DNA reads TGTGCCAGCAGTGGGAAGCAAGAAAGGGAGTTTATAACTTCCTACGAGCAGTACTTC. Protein sequence: CASSGKQEREFITSYEQYF. The V and J genes are TRBV28 and TRBJ2-7; perhaps TRBD2 as D (5 bases). The V gene's germline CDR1 is MDHEN and CDR2 SYDVKM. Trimming shortened V by 5 bases and J by 1 base, and 27 bases separated the two germline ends. CDR3 length: 19 residues.

The CDR3 DNA is TGTGCCAGCAACCCAACGGGCACAGATACGCAGTATTTT. Amino acids: CASNPTGTDTQYF. The genes are TRBV7-9 and TRBJ2-3, with D unresolved. Trimming took off 7 bases at V and 1 base at J, with 9 bases between the two ends. This CDR3 comprises 13 residues. The V gene's germline CDR1 is SEHNR and CDR2 FQNEAQ (reference sequence).

This chain uses TRBV29-1 with TRBJ1-2; 12 nucleotides agree with TRBD1. V dropped 4 bases and J dropped 7; count of bases not matched to a gene: 7. In germline, CDR1 is SQVTM, CDR2 ANQGSEA. This CDR3 comprises 14 residues. The CDR3 coding sequence is TGCAGCGTTGGCGGGGACAGGGGGCTTTCTGGCTACACCTTC. Protein product: CSVGGDRGLSGYTF.

DNA for the CDR3: TGTGCCAGCCACCGGACACAAAGCTCCTACGAGCAGTACTTC. It translates to CASHRTQSSYEQYF. The chain combines TRBV21-1 with TRBJ2-7; the D call in the table, TRBD1, was not verified against the DNA. TRBV21-1 is a listed pseudogene. This CDR3 has 14 amino acids.

The chain combines TRBV2 with TRBJ2-3; unclear D gene. With 7 bases removed from V and 3 bases from J, the gap between germline ends came to 2 bases. Germline V lookup: CDR1 SNHLY, CDR2 FYNNEI. The CDR3 contains 10 residues. The CDR3 loop reads CASITDTQYF. The CDR3 DNA sequence: TGTGCCAGCATTACAGATACGCAGTATTTT.